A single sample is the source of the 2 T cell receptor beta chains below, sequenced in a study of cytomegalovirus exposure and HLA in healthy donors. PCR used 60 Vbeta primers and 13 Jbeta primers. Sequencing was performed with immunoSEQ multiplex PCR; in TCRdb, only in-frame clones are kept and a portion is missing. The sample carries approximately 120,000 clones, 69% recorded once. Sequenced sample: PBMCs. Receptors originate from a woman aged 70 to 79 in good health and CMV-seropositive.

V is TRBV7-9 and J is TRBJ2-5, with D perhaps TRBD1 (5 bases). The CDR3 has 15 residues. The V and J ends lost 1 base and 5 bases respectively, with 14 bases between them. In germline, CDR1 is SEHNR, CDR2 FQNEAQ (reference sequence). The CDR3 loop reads CASSLEQGPWETQYF. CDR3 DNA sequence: TGTGCCAGCAGCTTAGAGCAGGGCCCTTGGGAGACCCAGTACTTC.

The DNA of the CDR3 is TGTGCCAGCAGCTTGACACGGTCGGGGAACTATGGCTACACCTTC. Translated: CASSLTRSGNYGYTF. J is TRBJ1-2 and V is TRBV7-8; D not resolved. The V gene lost 3 bases and the J gene lost 2 bases, with 13 bases spanning the gap. From germline, CDR1 is SGHVS and CDR2 FQNEAQ. This CDR3 comprises 15 residues.